This T cell receptor beta chain emerged from a study of T cell clones after liver transplantation. At the level of the study: Standard immunosuppression, with no induction, continued until 12-24 months after transplant. Patients counted as tolerant after at least one year off all immunosuppression, enzymes not exceeding twice normal.

Repertoires were generated with immunoSEQ multiplex PCR, while TCRdb's copy carries only in-frame clones and drops some. The table records 95,000 to 110,000 clones, about 88% of them present only once. Germline V gene lookup returns CDR1 SNHLY and CDR2 FYNNEI. The CDR3 consists of 15 residues. V lost 2 bases, J lost 1 base, and 11 bases lay in between. The specimen was CD4+ T cells from blood, collected around 49 months after liver transplant. The chain links TRBV2 to TRBJ2-5, with a weak D call TRBD2 (6 bases). The TCR comes from a human patient who received a liver transplant. Some of the T cells might come from the graft donor. CDR3 sequence: CASSETGATQETQYF. The CDR3 DNA sequence: TGTGCCAGCAGTGAAACGGGAGCGACCCAAGAGACCCAGTACTTC.